The present entry profiles one T cell receptor (beta chain) with its context. Germline assignment: CDR1 LNHDA and CDR2 SQIVND (reference sequence). With 1 base clipped from V and 3 bases from J, the junction kept 13 bases outside the gene matches. The CDR3 totals 18 residues. Using immunoSEQ multiplex PCR, the repertoire was profiled, and TCRdb retains in-frame clones only, with some absent. Of over 100,000 clones detected, roughly 93% appear once; the ten largest clones hold 0.15% to 0.17%. The sample is drawn from a study of OX40 agonist ivuxolimab in advanced cancers. The rearrangement links TRBV19 to TRBJ1-2; 8 bases align to TRBD1. This TCR came from an adult with an advanced solid tumor such as melanoma, head and neck, liver or kidney cancer. This sample comprised CD4+ or CD8+ T cells sorted from blood, obtained in a trial of the OX40 agonist ivuxolimab. As DNA, the CDR3 is TGTGCCAGTAGTATAGGGACAGGGTTCGGAACTCCGGACTATGGCTACACCTTC. Translated, it gives CASSIGTGFGTPDYGYTF.